These 32 T cell receptor beta chains were all obtained from the same sample, sequenced in a study of cytotoxic CD8 clonotypes in ibrutinib-treated CLL. Produced via immunoSEQ multiplex PCR; TCRdb's table is partial and in-frame only. The sample includes 35,000 to 50,000 clones, roughly two thirds seen only once; the top ten take roughly 13%. This specimen consisted of PBMCs, obtained after 12 months of ibrutinib treatment. These receptors all come from a human donor with chronic lymphocytic leukemia.

The chain employs TRBV7-2 and TRBJ1-1; D not resolved. Germline loops: CDR1 SGHTA, CDR2 FQGNSA. Trimming pared 2 bases from V and 4 bases from J, leaving 11 bases between. This CDR3 has 14 residues. In DNA, the CDR3 is TGTGCCAGCAGCTTAACCCCATTGGGCACTGAAGCTTTCTTT. It specifies CASSLTPLGTEAFF.

There are a few counts of this clone. The gene calls are TRBV2 and TRBJ1-1, with 7 bases that match TRBD1. J was trimmed by 4 bases and V by 4 bases; bases with no gene match: 6. Germline values: CDR1 SNHLY, CDR2 FYNNEI. CDR3 length: 14 amino acids. The CDR3 DNA reads as TGTGCCAGCAGTGGTCAGGGGGGTACCACTGAAGCTTTCTTT. This gives the protein CASSGQGGTTEAFF.

This chain links TRBV19 with TRBJ1-1; D not resolved. This CDR3 region has 16 residues. Trimming removed 3 bases from V and 1 base from J, with 15 bases in between. CDR1 LNHDA and CDR2 SQIVND come from the germline V gene (reference sequence). For the CDR3, the DNA is TGTGCCAGTAGTATCGGAGGCCGGCTTCGGAACACTGAAGCTTTCTTT. This sequence encodes CASSIGGRLRNTEAFF.

This chain connects TRBV2 to TRBJ2-1, with a weak D call TRBD1 (5 bases). The germline CDR1 and CDR2 sequences are SNHLY and FYNNEI. The length of the CDR3 is 15 residues. The V end was cut by 2 bases, the J end by 3 bases, with 11 bases between. For the CDR3, the DNA is TGTGCCAGCAGTGAACAGGGTTCTAGCTACAATGAGCAGTTCTTC. Translation: CASSEQGSSYNEQFF.

This chain joins TRBV9 and TRBJ2-1; tentative D call: TRBD1 (6 bases). Germline CDR1 SGDLS, CDR2 YYNGEE. This CDR3 region has 16 residues. V gave up 2 bases and J gave up 5 bases, with 17 bases separating them. Here the CDR3 reads CASSVQGNGPDNEQFF. CDR3 DNA sequence: TGTGCCAGCAGCGTCCAGGGGAACGGGCCCGACAATGAGCAGTTCTTC.

The gene calls are TRBV5-5 and TRBJ1-2; the D is unclear. Trimming stripped 0 bases from V and 4 bases from J, with 7 bases between. The CDR3 has 13 amino acids. Germline CDR1 and CDR2: SGHKS and YYEKEE (reference sequence). The CDR3 loop reads CASSLDRAYGYTF. The CDR3 nucleotides are TGTGCCAGCAGCTTGGACCGAGCCTATGGCTACACCTTC.

V gene TRBV7-7 combines with J gene TRBJ2-1, with D perhaps TRBD2 (6 bases). Looked up from germline, CDR1 is SSHAT and CDR2 is FNYEAQ (reference sequence). Trimming took 4 bases from V and 11 from J, leaving 9 bases between them. This CDR3 spans 11 amino acids. The CDR3: CASSSGTQQFF. The CDR3, as DNA: TGTGCCAGCAGCTCCGGGACTCAGCAGTTCTTC. Full variable domain (missing parts from reference TRBV7-7 and TRBJ2-1): GAGVSQSPRYKVTKRGQDVTLRCDPISSHATLYWYQQALGQGPEFLTYFNYEAQPDKSGLPSDRFSAERPEGSISTLTIQRTEQRDSAMYRCASSSGTQQFFGPGTRLTVL.

The chain has TRBV6-5 and TRBJ2-4; D gene ambiguous. There are 14 residues in the CDR3. CDR1 is MNHEY and CDR2 is SVGAGI in the germline V gene. Trimming removed 4 bases from V and 8 bases from J, with 15 bases in between. CDR3 DNA: TGTGCCAGCAGTTTATCTGGTCCTTGGGACATTCAGTACTTC. Residues: CASSLSGPWDIQYF.

The chain carries TRBV6-6 and TRBJ2-1; D is unclear. The germline V gene has CDR1 MNHNY and CDR2 SVGAGI (reference sequence). Trimming cost V 5 bases and J 9 bases, with 14 bases left between them. This CDR3 has 13 amino acids. The CDR3 sequence: CASSVDGWTEQFF. DNA of the CDR3: TGTGCCAGCAGTGTGGACGGGTGGACTGAGCAGTTCTTC.

This chain links TRBV7-6 with TRBJ1-2; no clear D. CDR1 is SGHVS and CDR2 is FNYEAQ in the germline V gene. Trimming removed 5 bases from V and 2 bases from J, with 15 bases in between. The CDR3 has 15 residues. CDR3 DNA sequence: TGTGCCAGCAGCATAGATAATGGGATAAACTATGGCTACACCTTC. Translation gives CASSIDNGINYGYTF.

This chain links TRBV29-1 with TRBJ2-5; D unclear. V gave up 6 bases and J gave up 4 bases, with 9 bases separating them. CDR1 is SQVTM and CDR2 is ANQGSEA in the germline V gene. CDR3 length: 11 residues. This chain's CDR3 is CSVGLGETQYF. The CDR3 coding sequence is TGCAGCGTCGGTCTGGGAGAGACCCAGTACTTC.

This clone was seen once. This chain links TRBV2 with TRBJ2-2; 10 bases map to TRBD1. V trimming: 8 bases; J trimming: 6 bases; junction bases outside the gene matches: 9. The CDR3 runs 15 residues. The germline gives CDR1 SNHLY, CDR2 FYNNEI. This CDR3 is CASVRDRGIPGELFF. The DNA for the CDR3 is TGTGCCAGCGTCCGGGACAGGGGAATTCCCGGGGAGCTGTTTTTT.

The sample holds one count of this clone. The V gene is TRBV28, the J gene TRBJ1-1; 9 bases match TRBD1. V gave up 6 bases and J gave up 5 bases; unmatched junction bases: 10. The CDR3 runs to 15 residues. The germline V gene encodes CDR1 MDHEN and CDR2 SYDVKM. CDR3: CASSKLGQGNTEAFF. The CDR3, as DNA: TGTGCCAGCAGCAAGCTCGGACAGGGGAATACTGAAGCTTTCTTT.

This chain connects TRBV27 to TRBJ2-3, with D hard to call. V was trimmed by 7 bases and J by 3 bases, leaving 11 bases between them. The CDR3 covers 13 residues. CDR1 MNHEY and CDR2 SMNVEV come from the germline V gene (reference sequence). The CDR3 here is CASTLLGTDTQYF. CDR3 bases: TGTGCCAGCACCTTATTGGGGACAGATACGCAGTATTTT.

This clone was picked up one time. V is TRBV7-9 and J is TRBJ2-2; 10 bases map to TRBD2. This CDR3 spans 16 amino acids. From germline, CDR1 is SEHNR and CDR2 FQNEAQ (reference sequence). The V segment lost 7 bases and the J segment 7 bases; nucleotides outside the gene matches: 12. The CDR3 nucleotides read TGTGCCAGCACCCCCCCTGGGACTAGCGAGGTCGGGGAGCTGTTTTTT. This gives the protein CASTPPGTSEVGELFF.

The V gene is TRBV5-1, the J gene TRBJ1-2; no reliable D call. The CDR3 covers 12 residues. V lost 2 bases, J lost 8 bases, and 10 bases lay in between. CDR1 and CDR2 (germline): SGHRS, YFSETQ. This CDR3 reads CASSLGNQGYTF. The DNA of the CDR3 is TGCGCCAGCAGCTTAGGAAACCAAGGCTACACCTTC. The full variable domain, with the rest looked up from reference TRBV5-1 and TRBJ1-2, is KAGVTQTPRYLIKTRGQQVTLSCSPISGHRSVSWYQQTPGQGLQFLFEYFSETQRNKGNFPGRFSGRQFSNSRSEMNVSTLELGDSALYLCASSLGNQGYTFGSGTRLTVV.

This chain connects TRBV29-1 to TRBJ1-4; no clear D. This CDR3 has 11 residues. The germline V gene encodes CDR1 SQVTM and CDR2 ANQGSEA. With 3 bases removed from V and 5 bases from J, the gap between germline ends came to 4 bases. The CDR3: CSVDVNEKLFF. CDR3 bases: TGCAGCGTTGATGTGAATGAAAAACTGTTTTTT.

This chain links TRBV11-2 with TRBJ2-7, with 9 bases matching TRBD2. CDR1 is SGHAT and CDR2 is FQNNGV in the germline V gene. There are 16 residues in the CDR3. Trimming at V came to 3 bases and at J to 1 base, leaving 7 bases not matched to a gene. This chain's CDR3 is CASSLTLSGRSYEQYF. The DNA for the CDR3 is TGTGCCAGCAGCTTGACCCTTAGCGGGAGATCCTACGAGCAGTACTTC.

The CDR3 protein is CASSLTGQGDVEQYF. CDR3 DNA: TGTGCCAGCAGCCTTACCGGACAGGGAGACGTCGAGCAGTACTTC. The chain joins TRBV7-9 to TRBJ2-7; 8 bases are a match to TRBD1. Losses at the gene ends were 5 bases for V and 6 bases for J; bases not matched to a gene: 12. CDR1 and CDR2 from the germline V gene are SEHNR and FQNEAQ (reference sequence). This CDR3 is 15 amino acids long.

As DNA, the CDR3 is TGTGCCAGCACACAAAGGTGGGGGCCGGACTATGGCTACACCTTC. Its protein is CASTQRWGPDYGYTF. The chain couples TRBV13 to TRBJ1-2; D may be TRBD1 (6 bases). V was clipped by 7 bases and J by 3 bases, with 18 bases between them. CDR1 is PRHDT and CDR2 is FYEKMQ in the germline V gene (reference sequence). The CDR3 spans 15 residues.

This clone was counted a few times. The chain combines TRBV28 with TRBJ2-7, with a tentative D call TRBD1 (5 bases). The germline V gene has CDR1 MDHEN and CDR2 SYDVKM. The CDR3 is 14 residues long. The V end lost 2 bases, the J end lost 0 bases, and 8 bases lay between the germline ends. CDR3 in amino acids: CASSLDRSSYEQYF. CDR3 sequence (DNA): TGTGCCAGCAGTTTAGACAGATCCTCCTACGAGCAGTACTTC.

This chain connects TRBV5-1 to TRBJ2-1, with D perhaps matching TRBD2 (6 bases). The germline V and J ends were trimmed by 0 bases and 3 bases, with 13 bases remaining between them. CDR1 and CDR2 from the germline V gene are SGHRS and YFSETQ. The CDR3 runs to 16 residues. This CDR3 is CASSLGSGAYYNEQFF. As DNA, the CDR3 is TGCGCCAGCAGCTTGGGCTCGGGAGCCTACTACAATGAGCAGTTCTTC. Together with reference TRBV5-1 and TRBJ2-1, the CDR3 gives the full variable domain: KAGVTQTPRYLIKTRGQQVTLSCSPISGHRSVSWYQQTPGQGLQFLFEYFSETQRNKGNFPGRFSGRQFSNSRSEMNVSTLELGDSALYLCASSLGSGAYYNEQFFGPGTRLTVL.

The V call is TRBV18, the J call TRBJ2-5, with 8 nucleotides matching TRBD2. CDR1 and CDR2 (germline): KGHSH, LQKENI. Trimming took 5 bases from V and 2 from J; bases not matched to a gene: 7. The CDR3 loop spans 15 amino acids. This CDR3 reads CASSGQLAVQETQYF. The CDR3 DNA reads as TGTGCCAGCTCAGGGCAACTAGCGGTACAAGAGACCCAGTACTTC. Looking up the rest from reference TRBV18 and TRBJ2-5 gives the full variable domain: NAGVMQNPRHLVRRRGQEARLRCSPMKGHSHVYWYRQLPEEGLKFMVYLQKENIIDESGMPKERFSAEFPKEGPSILRIQQVVRGDSAAYFCASSGQLAVQETQYFGPGTRLLVL.

V is TRBV28 and J is TRBJ2-1; D gene ambiguous. Trimming pared 10 bases from V and 1 base from J, leaving 17 bases between. This CDR3 comprises 15 residues. Germline CDR1 is MDHEN and CDR2 is SYDVKM. The CDR3 spells CAIRSPTVSYNEQFF. CDR3 DNA: TGTGCCATTAGATCCCCGACGGTTTCCTACAATGAGCAGTTCTTC.

J is TRBJ2-1 and V is TRBV6-5; 8 nucleotides agree with TRBD2. Germline V gene lookup returns CDR1 MNHEY and CDR2 SVGAGI. Trimming took 2 bases from V and 9 from J; bases not matched to a gene: 6. This CDR3 is 14 amino acids long. The CDR3 protein is CASSYKRENGEQFF. In DNA, the CDR3 is TGTGCCAGCAGTTACAAGCGGGAGAACGGTGAGCAGTTCTTC.

This clone was counted between two and nine times. The gene calls are TRBV30 and TRBJ1-4; the D gene is possibly TRBD1 (5 bases). Per germline, CDR1 GTSNPN and CDR2 SVGIG (reference sequence). There are 13 residues in the CDR3. The V and J ends lost 3 bases and 7 bases respectively, with 12 bases between them. This CDR3 is CAWSRGGSEKLFF. The CDR3 DNA reads as TGTGCCTGGAGCCGGGGGGGTAGTGAAAAACTGTTTTTT.

The V and J genes are TRBV5-7 and TRBJ2-1; TRBD1 aligns across 11 bases. TRBV5-7 is labeled an ORF, and its function is uncertain. V gave up 4 bases and J gave up 8 bases; unmatched junction bases: 5. The CDR3 is 14 residues long. CDR3 amino acids: CASSRGTGGHEQFF. For the CDR3, the DNA is TGTGCCAGCAGCCGCGGGACAGGGGGTCATGAGCAGTTCTTC.

The chain recombines TRBV9 with TRBJ2-1; 11 positions agree with TRBD2. The junction had 14 bases not matched to a gene; V was cut back by 4 bases and J by 2 bases. Germline CDR1 is SGDLS and CDR2 is YYNGEE. CDR3 length: 19 amino acids. This CDR3 reads CASSPGTSGREYTYNEQFF. CDR3 bases: TGTGCCAGCAGCCCGGGGACTAGCGGACGTGAATATACCTACAATGAGCAGTTCTTC.

This clone was observed a handful of times. The genes are TRBV29-1 and TRBJ1-1; D unresolved. CDR1 and CDR2 from the germline V gene are SQVTM and ANQGSEA. Trimming cost V 4 bases and J 0 bases, with 9 bases left between them. The CDR3 contains 13 residues. In DNA, the CDR3 is TGCAGCGTTGGAGGTCGGATGAACACTGAAGCTTTCTTT. It encodes CSVGGRMNTEAFF. Filled out from reference TRBV29-1 and TRBJ1-1, the complete variable domain reads SAVISQKPSRDICQRGTSLTIQCQVDSQVTMMFWYRQQPGQSLTLIATANQGSEATYESGFVIDKFPISRPNLTFSTLTVSNMSPEDSSIYLCSVGGRMNTEAFFGQGTRLTVV.

This clone came up a few times. The chain combines TRBV19 with TRBJ2-1; possible D gene TRBD1, 6 bases. The CDR3 loop spans 14 amino acids. Germline V gene lookup returns CDR1 LNHDA and CDR2 SQIVND (reference sequence). Trimming stripped 10 bases from V and 4 bases from J, with 17 bases between. CDR3 sequence reads: CATHAQGVYNEQFF. The CDR3 coding sequence is TGTGCCACTCACGCACAGGGAGTTTACAATGAGCAGTTCTTC.

A few counts support this clone. The genes are TRBV6-1 and TRBJ1-2; D gene uncertain. The germline gives CDR1 MNHNS, CDR2 SASEGT. The CDR3 contains 13 residues. V lost 2 bases to trimming and J lost 5 bases, with 9 bases between them. The CDR3 nucleotides read TGTGCCAGCAGTGAACCGACGTTATATGGCTACACCTTC. Amino acid sequence: CASSEPTLYGYTF.

The rearrangement links TRBV28 to TRBJ2-2; TRBD2 aligns across 10 bases. V shed 4 bases and J 0 bases; nucleotides not matched to a gene: 17. Germline V gene sequence: CDR1 MDHEN, CDR2 SYDVKM. The length of the CDR3 is 21 residues. Here the CDR3 reads CASSSVTSGPEFESNTGELFF. CDR3 DNA: TGTGCCAGCAGTTCCGTGACTAGCGGGCCGGAGTTCGAATCGAACACCGGGGAGCTGTTTTTT.